This T cell receptor (beta chain) was sequenced in a study of cytomegalovirus exposure and HLA in healthy donors. V shed 3 bases and J 5 bases; nucleotides not matched to a gene: 6. Germline CDR1 is MDHEN and CDR2 is SYDVKM. The CDR3 sequence is 15 residues long. Assay used: immunoSEQ multiplex PCR; TCRdb lists only in-frame clones, some missing. This table has approximately 200,000 clones, almost 90% appearing once. The donors were part of the validation cohort, which consisted of about 130 subjects and was separate from the first cohort of around 620 subjects. Findings of the study overall: Rarity marked most TCR sequences, yet some public TCRs occurred in many donors. In vitro assays verified that a few CMV-associated chains recognized CMV antigens specifically. Cytomegalovirus association was assigned to 150 to 200 TCR beta chains.

Concerning this clone: Its antigen is unknown.

This chain connects TRBV28 to TRBJ1-4; TRBD1 matches at 7 bases. What was sequenced was PBMCs. The receptor was derived from a woman aged 18-30 years in good health and CMV-seronegative. For the CDR3, the DNA is TGTGCCAGCAGTTTCTACAGGGGTGGGAATGAAAAACTGTTTTTT. It yields the protein CASSFYRGGNEKLFF.